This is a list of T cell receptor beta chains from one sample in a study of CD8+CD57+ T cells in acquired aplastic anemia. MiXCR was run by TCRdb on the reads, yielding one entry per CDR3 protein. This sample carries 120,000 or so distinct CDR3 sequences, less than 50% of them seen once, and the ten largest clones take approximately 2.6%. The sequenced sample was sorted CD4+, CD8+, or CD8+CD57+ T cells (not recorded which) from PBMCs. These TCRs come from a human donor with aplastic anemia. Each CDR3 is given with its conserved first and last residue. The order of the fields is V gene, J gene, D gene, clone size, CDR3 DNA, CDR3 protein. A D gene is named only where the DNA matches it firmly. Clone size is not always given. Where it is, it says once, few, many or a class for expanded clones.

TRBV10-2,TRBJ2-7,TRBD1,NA,TGCGCCAGCCGGGACAGGGTGGCCTACGAGCAGTACTTC,CASRDRVAYEQYF
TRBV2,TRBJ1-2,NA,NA,TGTGCCAGCAAGGGGCTTGGGGGCGGCTACACCTTC,CASKGLGGGYTF
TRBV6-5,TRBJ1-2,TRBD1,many,TGTGCCAGCAGTTCGACGGACAGGGGAGATGGCTACACCTTC,CASSSTDRGDGYTF
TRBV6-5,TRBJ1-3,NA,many,TGTGCCAGCAGTTACTCGGCAACTGGAAACACCATATATTTT,CASSYSATGNTIYF
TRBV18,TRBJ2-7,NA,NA,TGTGCCAGCTCAACCAGGCGGGATTCCTACGAGCAGTACTTC,CASSTRRDSYEQYF
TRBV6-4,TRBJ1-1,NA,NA,TGTGCCAGCAGTCCAGGACCTGAGGACACTGAAGCTTTCTTT,CASSPGPEDTEAFF
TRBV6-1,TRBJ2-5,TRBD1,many,TGTGCCAGCAGTATTAGTCCCGGGACAGGGGGCTGGGGGGAGACCCAGTACTTC,CASSISPGTGGWGETQYF
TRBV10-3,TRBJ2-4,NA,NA,TGTGCCATCAGTGACGGAGACAGGCAAAACATTCAGTACTTC,CAISDGDRQNIQYF
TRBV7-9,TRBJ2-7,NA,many,TGTGCCAGCAGCTTAGTTCCTATCAATTACGAGCAGTACTTC,CASSLVPINYEQYF
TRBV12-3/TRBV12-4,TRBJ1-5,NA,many,TGTGCCAGCACCCGAGGGACTACCAATCAGCCCCAGCATTTT,CASTRGTTNQPQHF
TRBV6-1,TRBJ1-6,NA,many,TGTGCCAGCAGACTGATGGGCAGGAGCTCCTATAATTCACCCCTCCACTTT,CASRLMGRSSYNSPLHF
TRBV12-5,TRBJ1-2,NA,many,TGTGCTAGTGGTTTGGTACTAAGCCCGACGGGTGGCTATGGCTACACCTTC,CASGLVLSPTGGYGYTF
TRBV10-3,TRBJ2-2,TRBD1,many,TGTGCCATCAGTGAGCCCAGGGGGCATAACGGGGAGCTGTTTTTT,CAISEPRGHNGELFF
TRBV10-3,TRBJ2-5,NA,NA,TGTGCCATCAGTGGGACCCCCCAAGAGACCCAGTACTTC,CAISGTPQETQYF
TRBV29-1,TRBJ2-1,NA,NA,TGCAGCGTTGTTAGGCGGGGTTCCTACAATGAGCAGTTCTTC,CSVVRRGSYNEQFF
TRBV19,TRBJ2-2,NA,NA,TGTGCCAGCAGGGTCGGGACCCAACAGACCGGGGAGCTGTTTTTT,CASRVGTQQTGELFF
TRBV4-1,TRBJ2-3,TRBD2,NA,TGCGCCAGCAGCTCGCTATCCGGGACTAGCGAAACTAGCACAGATACGCAGTATTTT,CASSSLSGTSETSTDTQYF
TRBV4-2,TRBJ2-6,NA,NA,TGTGCCAGCAGCATTCCTCAGGGACCTGGGGCCAACGTCCTGGCTTTC,CASSIPQGPGANVLAF
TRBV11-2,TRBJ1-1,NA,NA,TGTGCCAGCAGCTTGGAAGGGGGGTCGGGGGAAGCTTTCTTT,CASSLEGGSGEAFF
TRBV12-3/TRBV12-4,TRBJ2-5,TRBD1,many,TGTGCCAGCAGTCTGGGACAGAGGGAGACCCAGTACTTC,CASSLGQRETQYF
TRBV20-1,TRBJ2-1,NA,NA,TGCAGTGCCGCCCTTCTATCGCCCTACAATGAGCAGTTCTTC,CSAALLSPYNEQFF
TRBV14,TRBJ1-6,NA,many,TGTGCCAGCAGCCAAGATCCTATGGGGAGGGTAGAATCACCCCTCCACTTT,CASSQDPMGRVESPLHF